Listed below are T cell receptor beta chains from one sample, sequenced in a study of blood T cell repertoires in COVID-19. TCRdb's copy holds only in-frame clones and misses some; the assay was immunoSEQ multiplex PCR. The sample consists of roughly 250,000 clones, around nine tenths of them appearing once. Source material: PBMCs or T cells enriched from blood (not recorded which). The source is a woman between 50 and 59 years old who had recovered from COVID-19. Both conserved end residues are part of each CDR3. The D gene is left open where the match is weak.

d_call: TRBD2; v_call: TRBV2; j_call: TRBJ2-1; cdr3_nt: TGTGCCAGCAGTGTTGCGGCTAGCGGGGGTGAGCAGTTCTTC; cdr3_aa: CASSVAASGGEQFF
d_call: TRBD2; v_call: TRBV4-1; j_call: TRBJ2-3; cdr3_nt: TGCGCCAGCAGCCAAGACCCATCTAGCGGATATAGCACAGATACGCAGTATTTT; cdr3_aa: CASSQDPSSGYSTDTQYF
d_call: .; v_call: TRBV2; j_call: TRBJ1-2; cdr3_nt: TGTGCCAGCAGCCAACAGGGTCCTCCCTCCTATGGCTACACCTTC; cdr3_aa: CASSQQGPPSYGYTF
d_call: TRBD1; v_call: TRBV6-2/TRBV6-3; j_call: TRBJ1-5; cdr3_nt: TGTGCCAGCAGCTCGGGACAGCTAACTTATAGCAATCAGCCCCAGCATTTT; cdr3_aa: CASSSGQLTYSNQPQHF
d_call: TRBD2; v_call: TRBV9; j_call: TRBJ2-3; cdr3_nt: TGTGCCAGCAGCGTCGGGCTAGCGGGAGTAGGTCCAGATACGCAGTATTTT; cdr3_aa: CASSVGLAGVGPDTQYF
d_call: TRBD1; v_call: TRBV10-3; j_call: TRBJ2-5; cdr3_nt: TGTGCCATCAGTGATCCGACAGGGGAACAAGAGACCCAGTACTTC; cdr3_aa: CAISDPTGEQETQYF
d_call: .; v_call: TRBV27; j_call: TRBJ2-3; cdr3_nt: TGTGCCAGCAGTTTTAGGAGTGGGGATACGCAGTATTTT; cdr3_aa: CASSFRSGDTQYF
d_call: TRBD1; v_call: TRBV5-1; j_call: TRBJ2-5; cdr3_nt: TGCGCCAGCAGCCCCCAGGGGGCCCAAGAGACCCAGTACTTC; cdr3_aa: CASSPQGAQETQYF
d_call: .; v_call: TRBV9; j_call: TRBJ2-2; cdr3_nt: TGTGCCAGATATCCTTGGGAGCTGTTTTTT; cdr3_aa: CARYPWELFF
d_call: TRBD2; v_call: TRBV18; j_call: TRBJ2-2; cdr3_nt: TGTGCCAGCTCGCTACTAGCGGGAACCGGGGAGCTGTTTTTT; cdr3_aa: CASSLLAGTGELFF
d_call: .; v_call: TRBV4-1; j_call: TRBJ2-1; cdr3_nt: TGCGCCAGCAGCCAAGATTTAAATGAGCAGTTCTTC; cdr3_aa: CASSQDLNEQFF
d_call: .; v_call: TRBV6-5; j_call: TRBJ1-1; cdr3_nt: TGTGCCAGCAGTCTTCTCAGGGAAGTGAACACTGAAGCTTTCTTT; cdr3_aa: CASSLLREVNTEAFF
d_call: .; v_call: TRBV12-3/TRBV12-4; j_call: TRBJ1-1; cdr3_nt: TGTGCCAGCACCTTCAGGAAGAACACTGAAGCTTTCTTT; cdr3_aa: CASTFRKNTEAFF
d_call: .; v_call: TRBV10-1; j_call: TRBJ1-5; cdr3_nt: TGCGCCAGCAGTGAGTCGATAGGCGGGAGCAATCAGCCCCAGCATTTT; cdr3_aa: CASSESIGGSNQPQHF
d_call: TRBD2; v_call: TRBV5-8; j_call: TRBJ2-3; cdr3_nt: TGTGCCAGCAGCTTGGATCGGCTAGCGGGTACAGATACGCAGTATTTT; cdr3_aa: CASSLDRLAGTDTQYF
d_call: TRBD2; v_call: TRBV27; j_call: TRBJ2-4; cdr3_nt: TGTGCCAGCAGTAGCGGGGGTACCAAAAACATTCAGTACTTC; cdr3_aa: CASSSGGTKNIQYF
d_call: .; v_call: TRBV12-3/TRBV12-4; j_call: TRBJ1-5; cdr3_nt: TGTGCCAGCGGCTCAAATCAGCCCCAGCATTTT; cdr3_aa: CASGSNQPQHF
d_call: .; v_call: TRBV11-2; j_call: TRBJ1-1; cdr3_nt: TGTGCCAGCACCATCTCTGGGCAAGCTTTCTTT; cdr3_aa: CASTISGQAFF
d_call: TRBD1; v_call: TRBV3-1/TRBV3-2; j_call: TRBJ2-7; cdr3_nt: TGTGCCAGCAGCCAAGTACCGGGACAGCTCTCCTACGAGCAGTACTTC; cdr3_aa: CASSQVPGQLSYEQYF
d_call: TRBD2; v_call: TRBV10-3; j_call: TRBJ2-2; cdr3_nt: TGTGCCATCAGTGAGGGGCTTAGCGGGAGTAGGGCCGGGGAGCTGTTTTTT; cdr3_aa: CAISEGLSGSRAGELFF
d_call: .; v_call: TRBV6-2/TRBV6-3; j_call: TRBJ2-1; cdr3_nt: TGTGCCAGCAGTCCAACGGGGAACCCCGGTAATCGTGAGCAGTTCTTC; cdr3_aa: CASSPTGNPGNREQFF
d_call: TRBD1; v_call: TRBV18; j_call: TRBJ2-2; cdr3_nt: TGTGCCAGCTCACCACGCATTCCGGGACAGGGAATTCGCACCGGGGAGCTGTTTTTT; cdr3_aa: CASSPRIPGQGIRTGELFF
d_call: TRBD1; v_call: TRBV23-1; j_call: TRBJ1-2; cdr3_nt: TGCGCCAGCAGTCAAAGATCGGTGGGGACAGCTTTTGGCTACACCTTC; cdr3_aa: CASSQRSVGTAFGYTF
d_call: .; v_call: TRBV7-2; j_call: TRBJ1-3; cdr3_nt: TGTGCCAGCAGCTTAGTTCAGTCTGGAAACACCATATATTTT; cdr3_aa: CASSLVQSGNTIYF
d_call: .; v_call: TRBV27; j_call: TRBJ1-1; cdr3_nt: TGTGCCAGCAGTAAGACAGACAACACTGAAGCTTTCTTT; cdr3_aa: CASSKTDNTEAFF
d_call: .; v_call: TRBV9; j_call: TRBJ2-3; cdr3_nt: TGTGCCAGCCAGCGGGGACACACAGATACGCAGTATTTT; cdr3_aa: CASQRGHTDTQYF
d_call: .; v_call: TRBV2; j_call: TRBJ2-5; cdr3_nt: TGTGCCAGTAACGGACTAAGAACAGGAGAGACCCAGTACTTC; cdr3_aa: CASNGLRTGETQYF
d_call: TRBD2; v_call: TRBV6-2/TRBV6-3; j_call: TRBJ2-1; cdr3_nt: TGTGCCAGCAGTTCTACTAGCGGGAGAGGCAATGAGCAGTTCTTC; cdr3_aa: CASSSTSGRGNEQFF
d_call: .; v_call: TRBV28; j_call: TRBJ2-5; cdr3_nt: TGTGCCAGCAGTTCACCGCCCAGACGGAGACAAGAGACCCAGTACTTC; cdr3_aa: CASSSPPRRRQETQYF
d_call: TRBD1; v_call: TRBV28; j_call: TRBJ2-5; cdr3_nt: TGTGCCAGCAGCCCCAGGACAGGGTCAGGGGGGGAGACCCAGTACTTC; cdr3_aa: CASSPRTGSGGETQYF
d_call: TRBD1; v_call: TRBV12-5; j_call: TRBJ1-3; cdr3_nt: TGTGCTAGTGGTTTGGCCCTCCTCGGGACAGGGTCGGGAGGAAACACCATATATTTT; cdr3_aa: CASGLALLGTGSGGNTIYF
d_call: .; v_call: TRBV30; j_call: TRBJ1-5; cdr3_nt: TGTGCCTGGAGTGTACAGGGTCGGACCGCGCATCCAAATGAGCCCCAGCATTTT; cdr3_aa: CAWSVQGRTAHPNEPQHF
d_call: TRBD1; v_call: TRBV4-2; j_call: TRBJ1-1; cdr3_nt: TGTGCCAGCAGCCAAGAAGGGAACAGGGGGACTGAAGCTTTCTTT; cdr3_aa: CASSQEGNRGTEAFF
d_call: .; v_call: TRBV28; j_call: TRBJ1-2; cdr3_nt: TGTGCCAGCAGTTTCCGGGGAGTGAACTATGGCTACACCTTC; cdr3_aa: CASSFRGVNYGYTF
d_call: .; v_call: TRBV5-5; j_call: TRBJ2-1; cdr3_nt: TGTGCCAGCAGCTTGCTCGCCAGGGCGAATGAGCAGTTCTTC; cdr3_aa: CASSLLARANEQFF
d_call: TRBD2; v_call: TRBV19; j_call: TRBJ2-5; cdr3_nt: TGTGCCAGTAGGACTTACAGCGGGACCCAAGAGACCCAGTACTTC; cdr3_aa: CASRTYSGTQETQYF
d_call: TRBD1; v_call: TRBV30; j_call: TRBJ2-7; cdr3_nt: TGTGCCTGGAAGAAGCTCGGACAGGCATACGAGCAGTACTTC; cdr3_aa: CAWKKLGQAYEQYF
d_call: .; v_call: TRBV3-1/TRBV3-2; j_call: TRBJ1-2; cdr3_nt: TGTGCCAGCAGCCGCGGACAGAACTATGGCTACACCTTC; cdr3_aa: CASSRGQNYGYTF
d_call: .; v_call: TRBV10-3; j_call: TRBJ1-5; cdr3_nt: TGTGCCATCAGTGACCAGACGGGGCAGCCCCAGCATTTT; cdr3_aa: CAISDQTGQPQHF
d_call: TRBD1; v_call: TRBV30; j_call: TRBJ2-7; cdr3_nt: TGTGCCTGGGAAGCCGGGACAGGGGCTATGGAGCAGTACTTC; cdr3_aa: CAWEAGTGAMEQYF
d_call: .; v_call: TRBV19; j_call: TRBJ1-6; cdr3_nt: TGTGCCAGTAGCCCAACCGTGTGGCAGGGTGAGTCACCCCTCCACTTT; cdr3_aa: CASSPTVWQGESPLHF
d_call: .; v_call: TRBV19; j_call: TRBJ1-5; cdr3_nt: TGTGCCAGTAGTATATTAGGGGTTAGCAATCAGCCCCAGCATTTT; cdr3_aa: CASSILGVSNQPQHF
d_call: .; v_call: TRBV11-3; j_call: TRBJ2-4; cdr3_nt: TGTGCCAGCAGCCTTACGCCGTCACAGGTAGCCAAAAACATTCAGTACTTC; cdr3_aa: CASSLTPSQVAKNIQYF
d_call: .; v_call: TRBV11-2; j_call: TRBJ2-7; cdr3_nt: TGTGCCAGCAGCCCAAAGCCCGGGATTGACTACGAGCAGTACTTC; cdr3_aa: CASSPKPGIDYEQYF
d_call: .; v_call: TRBV28; j_call: TRBJ2-7; cdr3_nt: TGTGCCAGCAGTGCACCCGGGAACAGGGCCCACGAGCAGTACTTC; cdr3_aa: CASSAPGNRAHEQYF
d_call: .; v_call: TRBV2; j_call: TRBJ2-2; cdr3_nt: TGTGCCAGCAGTTCCGGGATAGGGACCGGGGAGCTGTTTTTT; cdr3_aa: CASSSGIGTGELFF
d_call: .; v_call: TRBV2; j_call: TRBJ1-6; cdr3_nt: TGTGCCAGCATGAGACAGTTTCCCCTCATGTATGATTCACCCCTCCACTTT; cdr3_aa: CASMRQFPLMYDSPLHF
d_call: .; v_call: TRBV18; j_call: TRBJ1-1; cdr3_nt: TGTGCCAGCTCGCCCTCTACAGGACTGAACACTGAAGCTTTCTTT; cdr3_aa: CASSPSTGLNTEAFF
d_call: .; v_call: TRBV21-1; j_call: TRBJ1-5; cdr3_nt: TGTGCCAGCAGCACGGGACAGGGGGCAAGCAATCAGCCCCAGCATTTT; cdr3_aa: CASSTGQGASNQPQHF
d_call: .; v_call: TRBV4-2; j_call: TRBJ2-1; cdr3_nt: TGTGCCACCTACGGAGGGTACAATGAGCAGTTCTTC; cdr3_aa: CATYGGYNEQFF
d_call: .; v_call: TRBV27; j_call: TRBJ2-2; cdr3_nt: TGTGCCAGCAGTCCATACACCGGGGAGCTGTTTTTT; cdr3_aa: CASSPYTGELFF
d_call: .; v_call: TRBV5-8; j_call: TRBJ1-2; cdr3_nt: TGTGCCACCACTAGTTGGCTGCCTTATGGCTACACCTTC; cdr3_aa: CATTSWLPYGYTF
d_call: .; v_call: TRBV7-2; j_call: TRBJ2-7; cdr3_nt: TGTGCCAGCAGCCTAGGGCGGGTTGGAACAGGGTCCTACGAGCAGTACTTC; cdr3_aa: CASSLGRVGTGSYEQYF
d_call: TRBD1; v_call: TRBV7-3; j_call: TRBJ1-2; cdr3_nt: TGTGCCAGCAGCTTAATCCGGGACAGAGCCTATGGCTACACCTTC; cdr3_aa: CASSLIRDRAYGYTF
d_call: .; v_call: TRBV7-3; j_call: TRBJ2-1; cdr3_nt: TGTGCCAGCAGCCGCCTGGGGACTGACAATGAGCAGTTCTTC; cdr3_aa: CASSRLGTDNEQFF
d_call: TRBD2; v_call: TRBV7-6; j_call: TRBJ2-5; cdr3_nt: TGTGCCAGCAGCTTTACGGGACTAGCCCAAGAGACCCAGTACTTC; cdr3_aa: CASSFTGLAQETQYF
d_call: .; v_call: TRBV7-3; j_call: TRBJ1-1; cdr3_nt: TGTGCCAGCAGTCCAAGCCCAGGGATGAACACTGAAGCTTTCTTT; cdr3_aa: CASSPSPGMNTEAFF
d_call: .; v_call: TRBV28; j_call: TRBJ1-2; cdr3_nt: TGTGCCAGCACCTCCCCAGGGTCCCGAAAGGATGGCTACACCTTC; cdr3_aa: CASTSPGSRKDGYTF
d_call: TRBD2; v_call: TRBV19; j_call: TRBJ2-6; cdr3_nt: TGTGCCAGTAGTTCGGATACTAGCGGGAGCGCCACTGGGGCCAACGTCCTGACTTTC; cdr3_aa: CASSSDTSGSATGANVLTF
d_call: .; v_call: TRBV27; j_call: TRBJ2-1; cdr3_nt: TGTGCCAGTTTGGGACACGGTAAAAATGAGCAGTTCTTC; cdr3_aa: CASLGHGKNEQFF